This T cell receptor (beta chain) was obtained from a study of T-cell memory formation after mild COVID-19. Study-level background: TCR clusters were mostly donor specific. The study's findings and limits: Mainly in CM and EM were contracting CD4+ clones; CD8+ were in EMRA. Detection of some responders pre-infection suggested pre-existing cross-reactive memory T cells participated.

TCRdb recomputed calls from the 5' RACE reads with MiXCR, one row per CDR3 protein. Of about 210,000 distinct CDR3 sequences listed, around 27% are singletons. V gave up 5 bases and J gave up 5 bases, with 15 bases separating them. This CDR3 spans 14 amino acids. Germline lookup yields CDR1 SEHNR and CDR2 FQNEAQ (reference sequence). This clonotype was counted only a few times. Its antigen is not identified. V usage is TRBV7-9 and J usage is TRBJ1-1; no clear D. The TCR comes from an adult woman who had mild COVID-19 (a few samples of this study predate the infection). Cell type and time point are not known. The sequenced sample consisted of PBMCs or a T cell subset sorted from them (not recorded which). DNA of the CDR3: TGTGCCAGCAGCCCTGCCCTGCGGTGGACTGAAGCTTTCTTT. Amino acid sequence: CASSPALRWTEAFF.